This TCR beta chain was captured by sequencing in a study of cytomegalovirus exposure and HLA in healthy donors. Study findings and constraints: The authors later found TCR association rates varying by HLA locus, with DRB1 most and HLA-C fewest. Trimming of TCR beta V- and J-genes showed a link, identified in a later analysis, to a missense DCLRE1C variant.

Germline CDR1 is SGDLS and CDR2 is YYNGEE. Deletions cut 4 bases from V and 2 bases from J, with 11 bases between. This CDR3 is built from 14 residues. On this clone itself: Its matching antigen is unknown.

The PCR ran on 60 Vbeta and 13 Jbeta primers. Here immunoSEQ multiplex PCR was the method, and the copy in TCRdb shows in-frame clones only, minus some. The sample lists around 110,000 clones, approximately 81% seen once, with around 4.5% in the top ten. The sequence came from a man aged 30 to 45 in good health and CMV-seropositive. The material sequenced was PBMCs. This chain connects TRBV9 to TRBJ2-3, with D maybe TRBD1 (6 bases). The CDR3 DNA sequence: TGTGCCAGCAGCCAGTGGGGACACACAGATACGCAGTATTTT. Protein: CASSQWGHTDTQYF.